The 2 T cell receptor beta chains in this list originate from one sample, sequenced in a study of cytomegalovirus exposure and HLA in healthy donors. Use of 60 Vbeta and 13 Jbeta primers characterized the PCR. Measured with immunoSEQ multiplex PCR; TCRdb has only the in-frame clones, and not every one. Here the sample spans about 200,000 clones, over 75% being singletons. The sequenced sample was PBMCs. The receptors derive from a woman younger than 45 in good health and CMV-seronegative.

The chain employs TRBV30 and TRBJ1-2; TRBD1 aligns across 8 bases. Per the germline V gene, CDR1 is GTSNPN and CDR2 is SVGIG (reference sequence). This CDR3 is 12 amino acids long. V dropped 8 bases and J dropped 1; count of bases not matched to a gene: 3. The CDR3 nucleotides are TGTGCCAGTGACAGGGGTAACTATGGCTACACCTTC. Translation: CASDRGNYGYTF.

The chain uses TRBV4-1 and TRBJ2-7, with 7 bases fitting TRBD1. Germline assignment: CDR1 MGHRA and CDR2 YSYEKL. This CDR3 has 15 amino acids. The V gene end was trimmed by 6 bases and the J gene end by 3 bases; junction bases not matched to a gene: 11. CDR3 sequence: CASSRVTGPHYEQYF. The CDR3 region has the DNA TGCGCCAGCAGTCGGGTGACAGGGCCTCACTACGAGCAGTACTTC.